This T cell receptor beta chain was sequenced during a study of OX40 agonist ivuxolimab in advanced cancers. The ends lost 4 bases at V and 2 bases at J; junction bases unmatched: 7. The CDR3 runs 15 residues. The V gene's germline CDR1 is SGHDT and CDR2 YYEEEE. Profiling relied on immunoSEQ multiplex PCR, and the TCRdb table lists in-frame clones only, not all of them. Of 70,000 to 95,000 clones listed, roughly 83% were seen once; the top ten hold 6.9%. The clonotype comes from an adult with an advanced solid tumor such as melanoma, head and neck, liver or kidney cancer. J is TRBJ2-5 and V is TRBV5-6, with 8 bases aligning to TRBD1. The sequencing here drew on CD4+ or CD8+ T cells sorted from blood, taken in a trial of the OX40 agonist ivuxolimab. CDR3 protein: CASSAQGALQETQYF. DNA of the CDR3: TGTGCCAGCAGCGCCCAGGGGGCGCTGCAAGAGACCCAGTACTTC.